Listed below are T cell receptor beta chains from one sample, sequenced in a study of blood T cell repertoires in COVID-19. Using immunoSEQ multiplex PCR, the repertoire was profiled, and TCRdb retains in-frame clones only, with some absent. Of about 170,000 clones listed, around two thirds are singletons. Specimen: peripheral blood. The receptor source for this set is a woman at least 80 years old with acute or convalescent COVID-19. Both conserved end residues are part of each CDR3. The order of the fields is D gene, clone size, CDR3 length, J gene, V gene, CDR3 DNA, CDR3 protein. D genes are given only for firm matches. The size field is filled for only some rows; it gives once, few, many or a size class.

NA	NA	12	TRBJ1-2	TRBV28	TGTGCCAGCAGCCCCACTAACTATGGCTACACCTTC	CASSPTNYGYTF
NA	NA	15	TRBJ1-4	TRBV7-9	TGTGCCAGCAGCTCCTCCAGCGGGGGGTACGAAAAACTGTTTTTT	CASSSSSGGYEKLFF
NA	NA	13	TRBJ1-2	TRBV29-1	TGCAGCGTTGAAGCCCCAACGGGGTATGGCTACACCTTC	CSVEAPTGYGYTF
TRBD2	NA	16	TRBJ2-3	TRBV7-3	TGTGCCAGCAGCCGGTTTGCGGGAGTATCAGGAGATACGCAGTATTTT	CASSRFAGVSGDTQYF
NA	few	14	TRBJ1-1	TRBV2	TGTGCCAGCAGATTTTACAGGGAAGACACTGAAGCTTTCTTT	CASRFYREDTEAFF
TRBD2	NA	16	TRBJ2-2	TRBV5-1	TGCGCCAGCAGCTTGACTAGCGGGAGTGGAACCGGGGAGCTGTTTTTT	CASSLTSGSGTGELFF
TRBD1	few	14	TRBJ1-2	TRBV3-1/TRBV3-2	TGTGCCAGCAGCCTCCGGACAGGCCTCGGCGGCTACACCTTC	CASSLRTGLGGYTF
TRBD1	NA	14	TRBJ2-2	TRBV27	TGTGCCAGTACAGACAGGGGGCGCCCCGGGGAGCTGTTTTTT	CASTDRGRPGELFF
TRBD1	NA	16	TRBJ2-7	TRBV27	TGTGCCAGCAGTCAAAAGGACAGGGGTCTTCCCTACGAGCAGTACTTC	CASSQKDRGLPYEQYF
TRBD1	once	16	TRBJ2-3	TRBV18	TGTGCCAGCTCACCGGGGACAGCCCCTAGCACAGATACGCAGTATTTT	CASSPGTAPSTDTQYF
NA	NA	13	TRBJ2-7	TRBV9	TGTGCCAGCAGCGTAGGGGCATCCTACGAGCAGTACTTC	CASSVGASYEQYF
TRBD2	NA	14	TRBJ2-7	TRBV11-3	TGTGCCAGCAGCCCCGATAGCGGGAGGGACGAGCAGTACTTC	CASSPDSGRDEQYF
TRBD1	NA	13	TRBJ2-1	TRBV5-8	TGTGCCGGGGGGACAGGGGTCTACAATGAGCAGTTCTTC	CAGGTGVYNEQFF
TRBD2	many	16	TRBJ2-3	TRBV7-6	TGTGCCAGCAGCGTGGGGACTAGCGGGAGGGTGGATACGCAGTATTTT	CASSVGTSGRVDTQYF
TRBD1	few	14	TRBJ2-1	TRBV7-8	TGTGCCAGCAGCCAAGGGACAGCCTACAATGAGCAGTTCTTC	CASSQGTAYNEQFF
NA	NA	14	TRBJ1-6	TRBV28	TGTGCCAGCAGTTTAGGGTGGAACAGCTCACCCCTCCACTTT	CASSLGWNSSPLHF
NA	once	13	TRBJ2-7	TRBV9	TGTGCCAGCAGCGGACTCGAGTTTAAGGAGCAGTACTTC	CASSGLEFKEQYF
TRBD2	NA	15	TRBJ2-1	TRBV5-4	TGTGCCAGCAGCTTGGTGGGGGGAGGGCCTTGGGAGCAGTTCTTC	CASSLVGGGPWEQFF
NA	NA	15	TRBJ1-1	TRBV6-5	TGTGCCAGCAGTTACACCTACAGGGTAGGAACTGAAGCTTTCTTT	CASSYTYRVGTEAFF
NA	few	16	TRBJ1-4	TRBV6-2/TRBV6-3	TGTGCCAGCAGTCCAGGCCGGGATGCAACTAATGAAAAACTGTTTTTT	CASSPGRDATNEKLFF
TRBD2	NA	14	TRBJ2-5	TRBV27	TGTGCCAGCAGGCGGACTAGCGGGAGAAAGACCCAGTACTTC	CASRRTSGRKTQYF
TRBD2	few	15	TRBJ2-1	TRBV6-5	TGTGCCAGCAGTTACGCGGCTAGCGGGAGAACTGAGCAGTTCTTC	CASSYAASGRTEQFF
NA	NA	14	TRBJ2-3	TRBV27	TGTGCCAGCAGTTTAGCGGGGGCGATAGATACGCAGTATTTT	CASSLAGAIDTQYF
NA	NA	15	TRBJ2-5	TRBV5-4	TGTGCCAGCAGCTTGAGAAGGGACTCCCAAGAGACCCAGTACTTC	CASSLRRDSQETQYF
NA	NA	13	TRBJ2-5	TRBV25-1	TGTGCCAGCAGTGAATCACCCAGGGAGACCCAGTACTTC	CASSESPRETQYF
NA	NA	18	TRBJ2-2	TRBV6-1	TGTGCCAGCAGTGAACCCAAAATCAACAGGGTAAAATCGGGGGAGCTGTTTTTT	CASSEPKINRVKSGELFF
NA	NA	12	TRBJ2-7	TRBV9	TGTGCCAGTTCCTACGACGGGGGAGAGCAGTACTTC	CASSYDGGEQYF
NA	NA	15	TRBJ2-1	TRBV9	TGTGCCAGCAGCGTCGGACTGGAAACCTACAATGAGCAGTTCTTC	CASSVGLETYNEQFF
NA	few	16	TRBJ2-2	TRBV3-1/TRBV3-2	TGTGCCAGCAGCCGCCAGCGACAGGTCTGGGTCGGGGAGCTGTTTTTT	CASSRQRQVWVGELFF
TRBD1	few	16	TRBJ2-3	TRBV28	TGTGCCAGCAGTCTCTTGGGACAGGGGGCTAGGGATACGCAGTATTTT	CASSLLGQGARDTQYF
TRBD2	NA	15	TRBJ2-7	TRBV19	TGTGCCAGTAGTACCTTAGCGGGAGAGGCTAGCGAGCAGTACTTC	CASSTLAGEASEQYF
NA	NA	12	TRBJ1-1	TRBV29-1	TGCAGCGTCGGGTCTAGGAACACTGAAGCTTTCTTT	CSVGSRNTEAFF
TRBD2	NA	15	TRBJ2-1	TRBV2	TGTGCCAGCAGCAATATTGCGGGAGATTACAATGAGCAGTTCTTC	CASSNIAGDYNEQFF
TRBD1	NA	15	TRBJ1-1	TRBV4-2	TGTGCCAGCAGCCAAGATGGGGACAGAGACACTGAAGCTTTCTTT	CASSQDGDRDTEAFF
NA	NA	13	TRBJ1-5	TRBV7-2	TGTGCCAGCAGCCCACCGTGGGGCGAGCCCCAGCATTTT	CASSPPWGEPQHF
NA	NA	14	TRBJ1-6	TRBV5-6	TGTGCCAGCAGCTCTCGGACACCAGGATCACCCCTCCACTTT	CASSSRTPGSPLHF
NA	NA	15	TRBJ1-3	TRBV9	TGTGCCAGCAGCGTAGTCGGGACTCCTGGAAACACCATATATTTT	CASSVVGTPGNTIYF
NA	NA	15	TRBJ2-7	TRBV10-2	TGCGCCAGCAGTGAGCCTCCTAGCCTAACCTACGAGCAGTACTTC	CASSEPPSLTYEQYF
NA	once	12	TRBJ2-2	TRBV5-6	TGTGCCAGCAGTCATACCAGCGGGGAGCTGTTTTTT	CASSHTSGELFF
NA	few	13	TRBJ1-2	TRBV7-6	TGTGCCAGCAGCTTGGTGACAGGTGGTGGCTACACCTTC	CASSLVTGGGYTF
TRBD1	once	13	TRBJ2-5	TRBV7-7	TGTGCCAGCAGCTCAACAGGGGAAGAGACCCAGTACTTC	CASSSTGEETQYF
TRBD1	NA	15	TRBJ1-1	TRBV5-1	TGCGCCAGCAGCCGGAGCCAGGGGGTGAACACTGAAGCTTTCTTT	CASSRSQGVNTEAFF
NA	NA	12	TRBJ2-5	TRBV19	TGTGCCAGGGGGACGGAGGGGGAGACCCAGTACTTC	CARGTEGETQYF
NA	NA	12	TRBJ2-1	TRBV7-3	TGTGCCAGCAGCTCCCGACTAGAGCGGCAGTTCTTC	CASSSRLERQFF
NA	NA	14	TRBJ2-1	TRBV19	TGTGCCAGTAGCGTGACAGCGTCCTACAATGAGCAGTTCTTC	CASSVTASYNEQFF
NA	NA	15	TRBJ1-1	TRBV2	TGTGCCAGCAGTGTCTCATGGGGGGACGTAAGTGAAGCTTTCTTT	CASSVSWGDVSEAFF
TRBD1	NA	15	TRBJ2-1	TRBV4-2	TGTGCCAGCAGCCTAGACAGGGGATCCTACAATGAGCAGTTCTTC	CASSLDRGSYNEQFF
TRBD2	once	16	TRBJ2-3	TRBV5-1	TGCGCCAGCAGGCTACCCCTAGCGGGAGGATCCGATACGCAGTATTTT	CASRLPLAGGSDTQYF